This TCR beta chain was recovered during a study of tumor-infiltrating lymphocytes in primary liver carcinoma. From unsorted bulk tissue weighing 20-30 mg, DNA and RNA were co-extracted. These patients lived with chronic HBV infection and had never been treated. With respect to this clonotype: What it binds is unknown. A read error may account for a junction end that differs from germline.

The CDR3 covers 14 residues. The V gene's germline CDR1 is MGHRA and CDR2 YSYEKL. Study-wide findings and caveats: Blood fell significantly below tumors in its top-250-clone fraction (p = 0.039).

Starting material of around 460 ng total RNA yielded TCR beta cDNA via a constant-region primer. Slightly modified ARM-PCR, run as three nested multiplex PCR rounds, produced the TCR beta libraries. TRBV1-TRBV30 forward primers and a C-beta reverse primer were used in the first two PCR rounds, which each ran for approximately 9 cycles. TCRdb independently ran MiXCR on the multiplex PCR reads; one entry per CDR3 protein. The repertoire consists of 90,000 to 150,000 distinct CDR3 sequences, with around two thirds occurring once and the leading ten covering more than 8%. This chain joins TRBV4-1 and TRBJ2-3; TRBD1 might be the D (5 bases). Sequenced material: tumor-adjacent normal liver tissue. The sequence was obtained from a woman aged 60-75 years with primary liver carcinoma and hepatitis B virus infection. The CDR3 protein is CPSSQDWGADTHYF. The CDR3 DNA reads TGCCCCAGCAGCCAAGATTGGGGCGCAGATACGCACTATTTT.